A single sample is the source of the 6 T cell receptor beta chains below, sequenced in a study of read filtering for tumor transcriptome and immune sequencing. From 350 to 500 ng of RNA, a library with molecular barcoded alpha/delta and beta/gamma adaptors was made. From the reads, TCRdb called clonotypes with MiXCR, one entry per CDR3 protein. This sample has some 22,000 distinct CDR3 sequences, with about an eighth found just once. The sequencing sample was made of a population of CD138-negative cells sorted from bone marrow. The receptors stem from a donor at least 40 years old with multiple myeloma.

This clonotype was observed at least ten times. The chain carries TRBV6-5 and TRBJ2-2; tentative D call: TRBD2 (6 bases). Trimming stripped 5 bases from V and 2 bases from J, with 18 bases between. The CDR3 consists of 17 residues. In germline, CDR1 is MNHEY, CDR2 SVGAGI. This CDR3 is CASSPRPGGANTGELFF. The CDR3 DNA is TGTGCCAGCAGTCCTAGACCCGGAGGGGCAAACACCGGGGAGCTGTTTTTT.

The V call is TRBV6-5, the J call TRBJ2-7, with 8 bases matching TRBD2. In germline, CDR1 is MNHEY, CDR2 SVGAGI. This CDR3 is 17 amino acids long. J was trimmed by 3 bases and V by 3 bases; bases with no gene match: 13. The CDR3 here is CASSYSGFSGVFYEQYF. The CDR3 DNA follows: TGTGCCAGCAGTTATTCGGGTTTTAGCGGGGTATTCTACGAGCAGTACTTC.

This clonotype has at least ten counts. This chain joins TRBV18 and TRBJ2-7; D gene unclear. Trimming took off 0 bases at V and 5 bases at J, with 8 bases between the two ends. Germline loops: CDR1 KGHSH, CDR2 LQKENI. This CDR3 has 13 residues. CDR3 DNA sequence: TGTGCCAGCTCACCACCGGGGAATGACGAGCAGTACTTC. This sequence encodes CASSPPGNDEQYF.

This clonotype was seen a handful of times. This could be a read error, since a much larger clone is one nucleotide away. The chain combines TRBV28 with TRBJ2-7, with D perhaps assigned TRBD1 or TRBD2 (5 bases each). Germline loops: CDR1 MDHEN, CDR2 SYDVKM. CDR3 length equals 15 residues. The CDR3 DNA reads as TGTGCCAGCAGTATTTCGGGACCGGGCTCCGACGAGCAGTACTTC. It encodes CASSISGPGSDEQYF.

In its sample, this clonotype was seen many times. The V call is TRBV5-1, the J call TRBJ2-3; maybe TRBD2 (5 bases). The CDR3 has 13 amino acids. Germline V CDR1 and CDR2: SGHRS, YFSETQ. V lost 9 bases, J lost 0 bases, and 11 bases lay in between. CDR3 DNA: TGCGCCACCGGAGGTAGCAGCACAGATACGCAGTATTTT. Protein: CATGGSSTDTQYF.

The sample holds many counts of this clonotype. The chain has TRBV28 and TRBJ2-7; 10 bases agree with TRBD1. Germline assignment: CDR1 MDHEN and CDR2 SYDVKM. The CDR3 contains 19 residues. Trimming removed 6 bases from V and 0 bases from J; junction bases left unmatched: 17. The CDR3 region is CASSWTGGKPTRSSYEQYF. CDR3 nucleotide sequence: TGTGCCAGCAGCTGGACAGGGGGTAAACCAACTAGGAGCTCCTACGAGCAGTACTTC.